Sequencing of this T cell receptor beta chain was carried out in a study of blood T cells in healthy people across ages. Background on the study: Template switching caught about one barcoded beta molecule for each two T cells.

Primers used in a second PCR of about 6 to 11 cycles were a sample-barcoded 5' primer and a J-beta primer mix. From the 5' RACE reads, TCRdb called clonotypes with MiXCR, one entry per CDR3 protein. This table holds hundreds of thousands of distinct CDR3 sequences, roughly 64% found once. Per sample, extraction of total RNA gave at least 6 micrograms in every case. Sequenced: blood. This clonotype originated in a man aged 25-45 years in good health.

The CDR3 protein is CSARDGGRIEQYF. The CDR3 coding sequence is TGCAGTGCTAGAGATGGGGGGCGGATCGAGCAGTACTTC. The chain links TRBV20-1 to TRBJ2-7; D tentatively fits TRBD1 or TRBD2 (6 bases each). Between the trimmed V and J ends, which lost 0 bases and 6 bases, there was a span of 12 bases. This CDR3 is built from 13 residues. Germline V gene sequence: CDR1 DFQATT, CDR2 SNEGSKA (reference sequence).